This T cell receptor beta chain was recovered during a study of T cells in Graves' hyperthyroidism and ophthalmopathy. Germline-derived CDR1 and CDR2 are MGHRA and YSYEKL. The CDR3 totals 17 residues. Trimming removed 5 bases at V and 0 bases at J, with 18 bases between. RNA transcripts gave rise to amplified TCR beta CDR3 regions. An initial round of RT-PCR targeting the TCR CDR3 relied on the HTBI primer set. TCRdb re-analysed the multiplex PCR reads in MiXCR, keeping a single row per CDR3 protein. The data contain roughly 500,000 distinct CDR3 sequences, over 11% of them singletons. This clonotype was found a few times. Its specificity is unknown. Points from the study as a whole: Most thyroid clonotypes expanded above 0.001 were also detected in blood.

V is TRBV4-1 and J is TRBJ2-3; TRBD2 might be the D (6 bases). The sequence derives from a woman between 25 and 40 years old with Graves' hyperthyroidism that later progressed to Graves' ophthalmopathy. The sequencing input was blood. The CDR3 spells CASSAGKIRESTDTQYF. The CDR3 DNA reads TGCGCCAGCAGCGCAGGGAAGATACGGGAGAGCACAGATACGCAGTATTTT.